This T cell receptor (beta chain) was retrieved from a study of blood T cell repertoires in COVID-19. Turning to the study itself: There were acute and convalescent COVID-19 samples, and they came from the United States, Italy and Spain. Sample material is recorded as cDNA or gDNA derived from T cells, B-cell-depleted T cells, or PBMCs.

The authors' processing: Quantification of nucleated cells was approximated via reference gene primer amplification. The data were produced by immunoSEQ multiplex PCR, yet TCRdb's version contains in-frame clones alone and is incomplete. V and J calls and clone size come straight from that table; D and trimming were deduced from the DNA. Of 250,000 to 300,000 clones listed, under 90% were seen once; the top ten hold around 4.2%. V was pared by 4 bases and J by 0 bases, with 11 bases between. Germline lookup yields CDR1 SGDLS and CDR2 YYNGEE. CDR3 length equals 14 residues. The chain uses TRBV9 and TRBJ2-7; tentative D call: TRBD1 (6 bases). The receptor was isolated from a man aged 55 to 69 with acute or convalescent COVID-19. Sequencing was carried out using peripheral blood. The CDR3 nucleotides are TGTGCCAGCAGCCCTACAGGGTTCTCCTACGAGCAGTACTTC. Translating it yields CASSPTGFSYEQYF.